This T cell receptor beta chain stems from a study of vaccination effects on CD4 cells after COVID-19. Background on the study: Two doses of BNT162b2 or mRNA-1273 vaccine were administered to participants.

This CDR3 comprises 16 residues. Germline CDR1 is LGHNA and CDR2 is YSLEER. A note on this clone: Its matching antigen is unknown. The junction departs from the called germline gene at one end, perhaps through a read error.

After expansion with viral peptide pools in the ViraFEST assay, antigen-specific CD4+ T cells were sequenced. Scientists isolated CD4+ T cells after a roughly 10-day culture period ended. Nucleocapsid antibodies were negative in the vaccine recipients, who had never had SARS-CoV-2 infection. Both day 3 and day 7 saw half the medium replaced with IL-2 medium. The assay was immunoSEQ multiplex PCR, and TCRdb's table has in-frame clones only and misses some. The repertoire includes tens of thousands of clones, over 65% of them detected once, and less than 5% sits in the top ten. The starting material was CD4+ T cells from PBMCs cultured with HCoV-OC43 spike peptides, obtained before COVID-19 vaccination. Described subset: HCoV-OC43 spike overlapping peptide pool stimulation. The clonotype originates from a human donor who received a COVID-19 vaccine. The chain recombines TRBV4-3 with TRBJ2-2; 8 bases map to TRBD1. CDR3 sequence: CASSQVQGAKTGELFF. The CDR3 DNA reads TGCGCCAGCAGCCAAGTCCAGGGGGCGAAGACCGGGGAGCTGTTTTTT.